This T cell receptor beta chain emerged from a study of OX40 agonist ivuxolimab in advanced cancers. Some clones are missing from TCRdb's copy, which holds only in-frame ones; the method was immunoSEQ multiplex PCR. This table has 65,000 to 85,000 clones, 70% to 90% appearing once. The CDR3 loop spans 13 amino acids. The germline CDR1 and CDR2 sequences are SNHLY and FYNNEI. Trimming shortened V by 4 bases and J by 2 bases, and 9 bases separated the two germline ends. This receptor was identified in an adult with an advanced solid tumor such as melanoma, head and neck, liver or kidney cancer. The rearrangement joins TRBV2 to TRBJ2-7; possible D gene TRBD1, 6 bases. Sequences were derived from CD4+ or CD8+ T cells sorted from blood, sampled in a trial of the OX40 agonist ivuxolimab. The DNA of the CDR3 is TGTGCCAGCAGTGGACAGGCGGCCTACGAGCAGTACTTC. This encodes CASSGQAAYEQYF.